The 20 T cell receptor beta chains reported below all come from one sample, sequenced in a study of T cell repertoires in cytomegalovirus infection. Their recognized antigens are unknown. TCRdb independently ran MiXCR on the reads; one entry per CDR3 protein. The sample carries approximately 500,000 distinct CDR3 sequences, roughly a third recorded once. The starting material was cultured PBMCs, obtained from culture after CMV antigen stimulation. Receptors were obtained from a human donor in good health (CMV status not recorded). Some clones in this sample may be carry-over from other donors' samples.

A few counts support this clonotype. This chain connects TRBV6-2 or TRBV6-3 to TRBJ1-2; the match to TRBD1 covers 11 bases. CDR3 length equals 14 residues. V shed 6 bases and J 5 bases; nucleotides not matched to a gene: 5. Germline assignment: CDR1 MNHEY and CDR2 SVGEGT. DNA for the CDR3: TGTGCCAGCAGCCTCGGGACAGGGGGTTATGGCTACACCTTC. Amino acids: CASSLGTGGYGYTF.

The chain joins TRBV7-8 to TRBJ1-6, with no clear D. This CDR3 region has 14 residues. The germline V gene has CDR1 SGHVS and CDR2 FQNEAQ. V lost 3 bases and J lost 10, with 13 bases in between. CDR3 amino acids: CASSLQSKGSPLHF. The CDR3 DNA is TGTGCCAGCAGCTTGCAGAGTAAAGGCTCACCCCTCCACTTT.

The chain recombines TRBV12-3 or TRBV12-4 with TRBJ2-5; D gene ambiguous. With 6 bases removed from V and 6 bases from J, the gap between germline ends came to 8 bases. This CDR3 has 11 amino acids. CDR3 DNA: TGTGCCAGCAGCCAAGGCCAGACCCAGTACTTC. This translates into CASSQGQTQYF.

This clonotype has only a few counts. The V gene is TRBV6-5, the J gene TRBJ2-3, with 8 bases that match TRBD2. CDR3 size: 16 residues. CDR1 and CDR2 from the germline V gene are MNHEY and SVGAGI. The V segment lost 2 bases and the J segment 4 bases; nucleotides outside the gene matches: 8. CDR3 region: CASSYAGGRWADTQYF. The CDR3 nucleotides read TGTGCCAGCAGTTACGCTGGCGGGAGGTGGGCAGATACGCAGTATTTT.

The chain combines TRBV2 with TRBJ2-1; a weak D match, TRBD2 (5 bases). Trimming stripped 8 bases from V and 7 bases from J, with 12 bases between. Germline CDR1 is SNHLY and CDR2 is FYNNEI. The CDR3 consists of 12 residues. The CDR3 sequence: CASGTPGNEQFF. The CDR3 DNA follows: TGTGCCAGCGGAACCCCGGGGAATGAGCAGTTCTTC.

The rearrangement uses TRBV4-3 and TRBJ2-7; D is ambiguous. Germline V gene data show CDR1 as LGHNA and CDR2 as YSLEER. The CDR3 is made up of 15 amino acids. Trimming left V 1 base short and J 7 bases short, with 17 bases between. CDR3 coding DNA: TGCGCCAGCAGCCAAGCGAGAGGTCCATTGTTTGAGCAGTACTTC. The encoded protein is CASSQARGPLFEQYF.

This CDR3 is CASSPTGLAGVETQYF. The CDR3, as DNA: TGTGCCAGCAGTCCTACCGGACTAGCGGGAGTAGAGACCCAGTACTTC. The chain has TRBV6-5 and TRBJ2-5, with 13 bases matching TRBD2. Germline V CDR1 and CDR2: MNHEY, SVGAGI. Trimming cost V 5 bases and J 4 bases; bases outside gene matches: 7. The CDR3 is made up of 16 amino acids.

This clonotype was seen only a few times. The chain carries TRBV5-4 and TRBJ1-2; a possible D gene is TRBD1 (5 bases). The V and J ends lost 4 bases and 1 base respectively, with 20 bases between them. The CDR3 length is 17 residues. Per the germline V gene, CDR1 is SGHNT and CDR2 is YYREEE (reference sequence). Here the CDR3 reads CASSPAGERDVNYGYTF. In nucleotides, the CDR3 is TGTGCCAGCAGCCCCGCCGGCGAGCGGGACGTTAACTATGGCTACACCTTC.

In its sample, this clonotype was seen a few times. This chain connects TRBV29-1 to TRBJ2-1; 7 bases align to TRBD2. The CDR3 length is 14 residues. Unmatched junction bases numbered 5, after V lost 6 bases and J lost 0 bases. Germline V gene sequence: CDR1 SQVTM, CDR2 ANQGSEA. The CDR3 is CSVRAGTSYNEQFF. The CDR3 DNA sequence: TGCAGCGTGAGAGCGGGAACCTCCTACAATGAGCAGTTCTTC.

In DNA, the CDR3 is TGTGCCACCAGTGCCGCCGGGGGCACTAATGAAAAACTGTTTTTT. Protein product: CATSAAGGTNEKLFF. This chain links TRBV24-1 with TRBJ1-4; a possible D gene is TRBD1 (6 bases). There are 15 residues in the CDR3. Germline CDR1 KGHDR, CDR2 SFDVKD. Trimming cost V 5 bases and J 2 bases, with 11 bases left between them.

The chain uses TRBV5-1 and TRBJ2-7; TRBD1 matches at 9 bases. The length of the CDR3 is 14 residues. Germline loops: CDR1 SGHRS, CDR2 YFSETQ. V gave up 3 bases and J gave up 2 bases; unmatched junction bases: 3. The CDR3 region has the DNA TGCGCCAGCAGCTGGGGGACAGGGACCTACGAGCAGTACGTC. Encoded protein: CASSWGTGTYEQYV.

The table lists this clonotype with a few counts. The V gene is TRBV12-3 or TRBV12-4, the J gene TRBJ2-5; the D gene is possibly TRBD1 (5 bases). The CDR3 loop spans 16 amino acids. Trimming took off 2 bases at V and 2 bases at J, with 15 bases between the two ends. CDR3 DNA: TGTGCCAGCAGTTTAAGACTGACAGTAAATCAAGAGACCCAGTACTTC. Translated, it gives CASSLRLTVNQETQYF.

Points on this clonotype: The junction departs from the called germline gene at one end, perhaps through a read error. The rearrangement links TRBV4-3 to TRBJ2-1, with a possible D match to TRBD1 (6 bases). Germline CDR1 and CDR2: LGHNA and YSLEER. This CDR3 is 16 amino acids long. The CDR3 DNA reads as TGCGCCAGCGGCCAAGATGCAGGGGTTTCCTACAATGAGCAGTTCTTC. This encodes CASGQDAGVSYNEQFF.

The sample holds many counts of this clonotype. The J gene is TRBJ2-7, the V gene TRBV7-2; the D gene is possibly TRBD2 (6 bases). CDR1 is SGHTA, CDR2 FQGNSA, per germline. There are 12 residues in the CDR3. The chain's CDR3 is CASSLGPGSVSV. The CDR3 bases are TGTGCCAGCAGCTTAGGCCCCGGGAGTGTATCCGTC.

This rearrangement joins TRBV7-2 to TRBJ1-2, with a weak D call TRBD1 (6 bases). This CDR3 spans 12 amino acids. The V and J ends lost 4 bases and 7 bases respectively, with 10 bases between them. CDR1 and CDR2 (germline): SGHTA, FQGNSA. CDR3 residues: CASSSTGSGYTF. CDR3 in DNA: TGTGCCAGCAGCTCTACAGGGAGTGGCTACACCTTC.

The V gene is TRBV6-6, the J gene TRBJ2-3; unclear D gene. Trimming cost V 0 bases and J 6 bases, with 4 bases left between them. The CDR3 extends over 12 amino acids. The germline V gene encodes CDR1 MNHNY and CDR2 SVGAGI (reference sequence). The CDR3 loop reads CASSYSLDTQYF. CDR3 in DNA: TGTGCCAGCAGTTACTCCTTGGATACGCAGTATTTT.

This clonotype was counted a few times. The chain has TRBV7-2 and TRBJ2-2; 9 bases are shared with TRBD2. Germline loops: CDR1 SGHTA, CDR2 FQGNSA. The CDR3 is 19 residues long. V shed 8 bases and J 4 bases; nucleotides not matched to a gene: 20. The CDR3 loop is CASPNSRKRGATRTGELFF. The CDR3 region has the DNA TGTGCCAGCCCCAATTCCCGTAAGCGGGGGGCGACACGCACCGGGGAGCTGTTTTTT.

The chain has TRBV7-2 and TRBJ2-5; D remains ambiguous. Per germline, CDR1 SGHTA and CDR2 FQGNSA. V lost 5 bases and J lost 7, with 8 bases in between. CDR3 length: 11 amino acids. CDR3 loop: CASSLGRTQYF. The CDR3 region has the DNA TGTGCCAGCAGCCTTGGCCGGACCCAGTACTTC.

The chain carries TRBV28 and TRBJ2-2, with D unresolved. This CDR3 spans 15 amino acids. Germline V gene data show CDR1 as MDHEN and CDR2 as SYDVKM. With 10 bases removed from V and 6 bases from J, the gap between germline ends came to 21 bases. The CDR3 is CATYKDQLVAGELFF. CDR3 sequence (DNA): TGTGCCACCTACAAAGACCAGTTGGTCGCCGGGGAGCTGTTTTTT.

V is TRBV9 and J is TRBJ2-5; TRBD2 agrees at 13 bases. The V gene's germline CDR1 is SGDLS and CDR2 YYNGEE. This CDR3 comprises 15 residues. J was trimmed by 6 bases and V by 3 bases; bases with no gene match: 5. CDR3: CASSARLAGGQTQYF. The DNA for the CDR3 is TGTGCCAGCAGCGCCCGACTAGCGGGAGGTCAGACCCAGTACTTC.